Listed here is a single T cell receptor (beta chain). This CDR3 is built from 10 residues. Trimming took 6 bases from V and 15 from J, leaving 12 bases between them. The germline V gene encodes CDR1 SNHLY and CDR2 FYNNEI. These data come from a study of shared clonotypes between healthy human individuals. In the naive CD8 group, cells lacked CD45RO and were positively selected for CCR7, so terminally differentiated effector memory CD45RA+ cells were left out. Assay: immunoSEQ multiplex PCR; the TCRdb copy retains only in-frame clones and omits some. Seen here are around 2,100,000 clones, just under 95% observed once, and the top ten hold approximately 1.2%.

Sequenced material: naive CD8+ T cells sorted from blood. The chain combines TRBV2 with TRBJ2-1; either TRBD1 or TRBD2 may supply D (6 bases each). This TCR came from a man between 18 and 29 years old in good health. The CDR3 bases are TGTGCCAGCAGGGAGGGACAAACGTTCTTC. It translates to CASREGQTFF.